This TCR beta chain was captured by sequencing in a study of cytomegalovirus exposure and HLA in healthy donors. Concerning this clone itself: As yet, its antigen is unknown.

Researchers ran the PCR with 60 Vbeta and 13 Jbeta primers. Measured with immunoSEQ multiplex PCR; TCRdb has only the in-frame clones, and not every one. The sample has roughly 100,000 clones, 78% seen once; the top ten hold 1% to 1.5%. Study-level results: Being indistinguishable, some V segments were excluded, TRBV6-2 and TRBV6-3 among them.

Germline lookup yields CDR1 SEHNR and CDR2 FQNEAQ (reference sequence). CDR3 size: 14 residues. Unmatched junction bases numbered 6, after V lost 6 bases and J lost 2 bases. The receptor's source is a young man in good health and CMV-seronegative. The sequenced material came from PBMCs. The rearrangement joins TRBV7-9 to TRBJ2-7; 8 nucleotides line up with TRBD2. DNA of the CDR3: TGTGCCAGCAGAAATAGCGGGGAGCCCTACGAGCAGTACTTC. Translating gives CASRNSGEPYEQYF.